Listed below are T cell receptor beta chains from one sample, sequenced in a study of T cell changes during pregnancy in multiple sclerosis. Profiled with immunoSEQ multiplex PCR; TCRdb holds only in-frame clones, not every one. This table holds roughly 87,000 clones, 90% to 95% found once. This sample comprised peripheral blood, obtained in the third trimester of pregnancy. The receptors shown here come from a female donor in good health, enrolled as a control in a pregnancy study. CDR3s include the opening cysteine and the closing phenylalanine or tryptophan. The order of the fields is clone size, V gene, D gene, J gene, CDR3 DNA, CDR3 protein. The D gene is left open where the match is weak. Some rows mark clone size as missing; the rest say once, few, many or name a class of expanded clone.

abundance: NA
v_gene: TRBV2
d_gene: TRBD1
j_gene: TRBJ1-2
CDR3nt: TGTGCCAGCAGTGAAGCTCCGGACAGGGGCGGTAGCTACACCTTC
CDR3aa: CASSEAPDRGGSYTF

abundance: NA
v_gene: TRBV19
d_gene: TRBD1
j_gene: TRBJ1-1
CDR3nt: TGTGCCAGTAGTTTCAAGTCGACAGGGCGGGAAGCTTTCTTT
CDR3aa: CASSFKSTGREAFF

abundance: NA
v_gene: TRBV5-1
d_gene: NA
j_gene: TRBJ2-2
CDR3nt: TGCGCCAGCAGCTCTTGGGGGGGCGTTGGAACAGCCGGGGAGCTGTTTTTT
CDR3aa: CASSSWGGVGTAGELFF

abundance: NA
v_gene: TRBV5-1
d_gene: TRBD2
j_gene: TRBJ2-2
CDR3nt: TGCGCCAGCAGCTTCCTCACTAGCGGGGTGAACACCGGGGAGCTGTTTTTT
CDR3aa: CASSFLTSGVNTGELFF

abundance: NA
v_gene: TRBV27
d_gene: NA
j_gene: TRBJ1-4
CDR3nt: TGTGCCAGCAGCTTTTACCATCGTACAGGGAATAAGGGTGAAAAACTGTTTTTT
CDR3aa: CASSFYHRTGNKGEKLFF

abundance: NA
v_gene: TRBV21-1
d_gene: NA
j_gene: TRBJ2-3
CDR3nt: TGTGCCAGCAGCTTCACCTTGCTCTCGAGACTAGCGGGTCGCACAGATACGCAGTATTTT
CDR3aa: CASSFTLLSRLAGRTDTQYF

abundance: NA
v_gene: TRBV6-6
d_gene: NA
j_gene: TRBJ2-1
CDR3nt: TGTGCCAGCAGTTACGGGGAGTCCAATGAGCAGTTCTTC
CDR3aa: CASSYGESNEQFF

abundance: once
v_gene: TRBV27
d_gene: NA
j_gene: TRBJ1-2
CDR3nt: TGTGCCAGCAGTCTGGACCCGACGGGGGGCTATGGCTACACCTTC
CDR3aa: CASSLDPTGGYGYTF

abundance: NA
v_gene: TRBV11-2
d_gene: NA
j_gene: TRBJ1-2
CDR3nt: TGTGCCAGCAGCTTAGCCCAGGCCGTGGGCTACACCTTC
CDR3aa: CASSLAQAVGYTF

abundance: NA
v_gene: TRBV28
d_gene: TRBD1
j_gene: TRBJ1-1
CDR3nt: TGTGCCAGCAGTTTATCTTTACTACAGGGGGAAGTTGGAGCTTTCTTT
CDR3aa: CASSLSLLQGEVGAFF

abundance: NA
v_gene: TRBV2
d_gene: TRBD2
j_gene: TRBJ2-3
CDR3nt: TGTGCCAGCAGTAAGGGACTAGCGGGAGGGGACCATACGCAGTATTTT
CDR3aa: CASSKGLAGGDHTQYF

abundance: once
v_gene: TRBV16
d_gene: TRBD1
j_gene: TRBJ1-5
CDR3nt: TGTGCCAGCAGCCAGACAGGGGGCTCCAATCAGCCCCAGCATTTT
CDR3aa: CASSQTGGSNQPQHF

abundance: NA
v_gene: TRBV11-2
d_gene: NA
j_gene: TRBJ1-1
CDR3nt: TGTGCCAGCAGCCCCCGGGGGGACACTGAAGCTTTCTTT
CDR3aa: CASSPRGDTEAFF

abundance: NA
v_gene: TRBV5-1
d_gene: TRBD1
j_gene: TRBJ2-5
CDR3nt: TGCGCCAGCAGCTTCCTGACAGGGGGCGTAGAGACCCAGTACTTC
CDR3aa: CASSFLTGGVETQYF

abundance: NA
v_gene: TRBV27
d_gene: NA
j_gene: TRBJ2-7
CDR3nt: TGTGCCAGCAGTTTACGGGCAGGGACTTACGAGCAGTACTTC
CDR3aa: CASSLRAGTYEQYF

abundance: NA
v_gene: TRBV28
d_gene: NA
j_gene: TRBJ1-3
CDR3nt: TGTGCCAGCAGGGGATACAGGGCCCCCACTGGAAACACCATATATTTT
CDR3aa: CASRGYRAPTGNTIYF

abundance: NA
v_gene: TRBV5-4
d_gene: TRBD1
j_gene: TRBJ1-1
CDR3nt: TGTGCCAGCAGCTTGGCGGGACAGGGGGCGAGTGTCGGCACTGAAGCTTTCTTT
CDR3aa: CASSLAGQGASVGTEAFF

abundance: NA
v_gene: TRBV12-5
d_gene: NA
j_gene: TRBJ1-1
CDR3nt: TGTGCTAGTGGTTTGGACCCTTCGAGGAACACTGAAGCTTTCTTT
CDR3aa: CASGLDPSRNTEAFF

abundance: once
v_gene: TRBV6-5
d_gene: NA
j_gene: TRBJ1-1
CDR3nt: TGTGCCAGCAGTTACGCCGGGGTGAAGAGGACTGAAGCTTTCTTT
CDR3aa: CASSYAGVKRTEAFF

abundance: once
v_gene: TRBV2
d_gene: NA
j_gene: TRBJ1-1
CDR3nt: TGTGCCAGCGGGGGGTGGACTGAAGCTTTCTTT
CDR3aa: CASGGWTEAFF

abundance: NA
v_gene: TRBV4-1
d_gene: NA
j_gene: TRBJ2-1
CDR3nt: TGCGCCAGCAGTTCACGAGCGGGCCTCAATGAGCAGTTCTTC
CDR3aa: CASSSRAGLNEQFF

abundance: NA
v_gene: TRBV14
d_gene: TRBD2
j_gene: TRBJ2-1
CDR3nt: TGTGCCAGCAGCGGCGGACTAGCGGGAGTCTTGCGGTCCTACAATGAGCAGTTCTTC
CDR3aa: CASSGGLAGVLRSYNEQFF

abundance: NA
v_gene: TRBV5-8
d_gene: NA
j_gene: TRBJ1-2
CDR3nt: TGTGCCAGCAGCTTATTACTCGAGATTCTAGGCTACACCTTC
CDR3aa: CASSLLLEILGYTF

abundance: NA
v_gene: TRBV19
d_gene: NA
j_gene: TRBJ1-1
CDR3nt: TGTGCCAGTAGCTCCAGCCCAGGGGCGAACACTGAAGCTTTCTTT
CDR3aa: CASSSSPGANTEAFF

abundance: NA
v_gene: TRBV28
d_gene: NA
j_gene: TRBJ2-7
CDR3nt: TGTGCCAGCAGTCGACACAGCTTGCACTCCTACGAGCAGTACTTC
CDR3aa: CASSRHSLHSYEQYF

abundance: NA
v_gene: TRBV25-1
d_gene: TRBD2
j_gene: TRBJ2-1
CDR3nt: TGTGCCAGCAGTTGGAGCGGGAGTGGCTACAATGAGCAGTTCTTC
CDR3aa: CASSWSGSGYNEQFF

abundance: NA
v_gene: TRBV15
d_gene: TRBD1
j_gene: TRBJ1-2
CDR3nt: TGTGCCACCAGCAGAGGTCCCGGGACAGGGAACTATGGCTACACCTTC
CDR3aa: CATSRGPGTGNYGYTF

abundance: NA
v_gene: TRBV7-9
d_gene: NA
j_gene: TRBJ1-2
CDR3nt: TGTGCCAGCAGCTTAGGCAGGCTCCCCTATGGCTACACCTTC
CDR3aa: CASSLGRLPYGYTF

abundance: NA
v_gene: TRBV10-3
d_gene: NA
j_gene: TRBJ2-6
CDR3nt: TGTGCCATCAGCCCCTATTCAGGTTTAAGCTCTGGGGCCAACGTCCTGACTTTC
CDR3aa: CAISPYSGLSSGANVLTF

abundance: NA
v_gene: TRBV28
d_gene: TRBD2
j_gene: TRBJ2-5
CDR3nt: TGTGCCAGCAGCCTAATTTACGAGTTAGCGGGAGGGAGTGAGACCCAGTACTTC
CDR3aa: CASSLIYELAGGSETQYF

abundance: once
v_gene: TRBV28
d_gene: TRBD1
j_gene: TRBJ1-1
CDR3nt: TGTGCCAGCAATTTCCGGGACAGGGGGTACACTGAAGCTTTCTTT
CDR3aa: CASNFRDRGYTEAFF

abundance: NA
v_gene: TRBV6-1
d_gene: NA
j_gene: TRBJ2-3
CDR3nt: TGTGCCAGCAGTGACATACCTCTTGCGCGGTCTAGCACAGATACGCAGTATTTT
CDR3aa: CASSDIPLARSSTDTQYF

abundance: NA
v_gene: TRBV6-4
d_gene: NA
j_gene: TRBJ2-3
CDR3nt: TGTGCCAGCAGTGTTACGGGGGGCACAGATACGCAGTATTTT
CDR3aa: CASSVTGGTDTQYF

abundance: NA
v_gene: TRBV25-1
d_gene: NA
j_gene: TRBJ2-2
CDR3nt: TGTGCCAGCAGTGAATACGGAGGGGTCGGCGGGGAGCTGTTTTTT
CDR3aa: CASSEYGGVGGELFF

abundance: NA
v_gene: TRBV9
d_gene: NA
j_gene: TRBJ2-1
CDR3nt: TGTGCCAGCAGCGTAGGCCCCATTCAGGGTGAGCAGTTCTTC
CDR3aa: CASSVGPIQGEQFF

abundance: NA
v_gene: TRBV5-4
d_gene: TRBD1
j_gene: TRBJ1-2
CDR3nt: TGTGCCAGCAGCATGCCCGGGACAGCTGCGATCTATGGCTACACCTTC
CDR3aa: CASSMPGTAAIYGYTF